The rows below give T cell receptor beta chains drawn from one sample of a study of cytomegalovirus exposure and HLA in healthy donors. Assay used: immunoSEQ multiplex PCR; TCRdb lists only in-frame clones, some missing. The sample holds roughly 130,000 clones, 74% seen once. The sample comprised PBMCs. Receptors were obtained from a man aged 18 to 30 in good health and CMV-seropositive. CDR3s leave out the opening cysteine and the closing phenylalanine or tryptophan.

J gene,V gene,CDR3 protein
TRBJ2-5,TRBV6-5,ASSPLAGGRETQY
TRBJ1-4,TRBV19,ASSQGTVEKLF
TRBJ1-2,TRBV6-5,ASSPGWGVNGYT
TRBJ2-7,TRBV11-2,ASSVHGGGPEGYEQY
TRBJ2-1,TRBV9,ASSVGQYNEQF
TRBJ2-3,TRBV30,AWSVRGLAGDAGTDTQY
TRBJ2-7,TRBV4-2,ASSQGTGGSYEQY
TRBJ1-2,TRBV27,ASSPRPGQGDGYT
TRBJ2-1,TRBV19,ATRIHSSYNEQF
TRBJ2-5,TRBV29-1,SVEGVLAGGPLPQETQY
TRBJ2-7,TRBV7-9,ASSLGGFQGYEQY
TRBJ1-5,TRBV5-3,ARSFARGRDEQPQH
TRBJ1-2,TRBV5-1,ASSSVDNYGYT
TRBJ1-6,TRBV6-5,ASSSIFSSPLH
TRBJ2-3,TRBV30,AWSPLMRVGDTQY
TRBJ2-3,TRBV29-1,SVESGGTDTQY
TRBJ1-3,TRBV11-2,ASSFQGSSSGNTIY
TRBJ2-7,TRBV11-1,ASSLNYFYEQY
TRBJ2-1,TRBV27,ASSLTGTPYNEQF
TRBJ2-2,TRBV5-6,ASSSERDRYTGELF
TRBJ2-2,TRBV6-4,ASSDQGMNTGELF
TRBJ1-6,TRBV6-1,ASSEAVGDTPRE
NA,TRBV4-3,ASSQDLDYPYEQY
TRBJ2-7,TRBV9,ASSVGPSNYEQY
TRBJ2-7,TRBV6-1,ASSPREGSYEQY
TRBJ2-5,TRBV2,ASRRRAGGQETQY
TRBJ2-3,TRBV4-1,ASSPLGGGETDTQY
TRBJ2-4,TRBV7-2,ASRGGPGIQY
TRBJ1-4,TRBV7-9,SSSLKGEKLF
TRBJ2-7,TRBV18,ASSPPGGSYEQY
TRBJ2-7,TRBV29-1,SVQTTEQY
TRBJ2-2,TRBV7-9,ASSSPQGLGGELF
TRBJ2-7,TRBV10-3,AISETNTPYEQY
TRBJ1-2,TRBV19,ASSIAGDGYT
TRBJ2-1,TRBV4-3,ASSPEMGGRGVRNEQF
TRBJ1-3,TRBV21-1,ASSKAGRVPSGNTIY
TRBJ2-3,TRBV15,ATSSLRGLAGGSGTDTQY
TRBJ2-5,TRBV5-1,ASSNGQGVETQY
TRBJ2-7,TRBV9,ASSVVASGPYEQY
TRBJ2-5,TRBV5-4,ASSLGLARQETQY
TRBJ2-7,TRBV18,ASSPLDIGLALPYEQY
TRBJ2-7,TRBV30,AWSLPGLKSPYEQY
TRBJ2-3,TRBV25-1,ASSESTITDTQY
TRBJ2-2,TRBV7-2,ASSLQPGTGNTGELF
TRBJ1-2,TRBV5-1,ASSLATGNGYT
TRBJ2-7,TRBV6-1,ASRNGQGHEQY
TRBJ1-2,TRBV18,ASSPQRADYGYT
TRBJ1-1,TRBV4-2,ASSLLTDKVTEAF
TRBJ2-7,TRBV10-3,AIRTLQDSYEQY
TRBJ2-3,TRBV5-5,ASSFKRARTDTQY